These 15 T cell receptor beta chains originate from one sample sequenced in a study of blood T cell repertoires in COVID-19. The table came from immunoSEQ multiplex PCR; TCRdb's copy has only in-frame clones and leaves some out. The sample shows tens of thousands of clones, roughly 85% of them seen only once. Source material: peripheral blood. Receptor source: a human donor in a cohort sampled during active COVID-19.

The chain links TRBV28 to TRBJ1-2, with TRBD1 as a possible D gene (5 bases). Germline loops: CDR1 MDHEN, CDR2 SYDVKM. This CDR3 has 14 amino acids. The V end was cut by 6 bases, the J end by 3 bases, with 14 bases between. The CDR3 bases are TGTGCCAGCAGCCGACAGCGGAGGGACTATGGCTACACCTTC. Encoded protein: CASSRQRRDYGYTF.

The J gene is TRBJ2-7, the V gene TRBV4-3, with D perhaps matching TRBD2 (6 bases). This CDR3 contains 14 residues. Germline CDR1 reads LGHNA; CDR2 reads YSLEER. V lost 2 bases and J 6 bases, leaving 14 bases between the germline ends. CDR3 amino acids: CASSQTFIAVEQYF. CDR3 coding DNA: TGCGCCAGCAGCCAAACATTCATAGCGGTCGAGCAGTACTTC.

This clone has only a few counts. The chain links TRBV9 to TRBJ2-1; 9 positions match TRBD2. The CDR3 runs 16 residues. Per germline, CDR1 SGDLS and CDR2 YYNGEE. V was pared by 0 bases and J by 0 bases, with 1 base of the junction left unmatched. The CDR3, as DNA: TGTGCCAGCAGCGTAGAACTAGCGGGCTCCTACAATGAGCAGTTCTTC. The encoded protein is CASSVELAGSYNEQFF.

CDR3 loop: CASSHAGDAYGYTF. CDR3 in DNA: TGCGCCAGCAGCCATGCCGGGGATGCCTATGGCTACACCTTC. V and J are TRBV4-3 and TRBJ1-2; D uncertain. Germline-derived CDR1 and CDR2 are LGHNA and YSLEER. Trimming cost V 3 bases and J 4 bases, with 12 bases left between them. The CDR3 consists of 14 residues.

The gene calls are TRBV5-5 and TRBJ2-2; 8 positions agree with TRBD1. J lost 7 bases, V lost 4 bases, and 9 bases had no gene match. The CDR3 loop spans 15 amino acids. Germline lookup yields CDR1 SGHKS and CDR2 YYEKEE (reference sequence). The DNA for the CDR3 is TGTGCCAGCAGCCTCTTTGACAGGGGCGGCGGGGAGCTGTTTTTT. Translation: CASSLFDRGGGELFF.

This chain uses TRBV4-2 with TRBJ2-2; 8 nucleotides agree with TRBD1. Germline V gene data show CDR1 as LGHNA and CDR2 as YNFKEQ. The J segment lost 6 bases and the V segment lost 3 bases, leaving 12 bases of the junction unmatched. The CDR3 loop spans 17 amino acids. The CDR3: CASSHQWTGPQAGELFF. Here the CDR3 DNA reads TGTGCCAGCAGCCACCAATGGACAGGGCCCCAAGCCGGGGAGCTGTTTTTT.

The chain combines TRBV28 with TRBJ1-3; 8 positions match TRBD1. Germline V gives CDR1 MDHEN, CDR2 SYDVKM. This CDR3 region has 18 residues. The V and J ends lost 6 bases and 0 bases, in that order; junction bases with no gene match: 13. The CDR3 DNA sequence: TGTGCCAGCAGGGACCGGGACAGGATGTTATTCTCTGGAAACACCATATATTTT. This translates into CASRDRDRMLFSGNTIYF. The entire variable domain, with the rest obtained from reference TRBV28 and TRBJ1-3, is as follows: DVKVTQSSRYLVKRTGEKVFLECVQDMDHENMFWYRQDPGLGLRLIYFSYDVKMKEKGDIPEGYSVSREKKERFSLILESASTNQTSMYLCASRDRDRMLFSGNTIYFGEGSWLTVV.

The J gene is TRBJ2-7, the V gene TRBV20-1; D may be TRBD2 (6 bases). Trimming stripped 3 bases from V and 4 bases from J, with 13 bases between. Germline CDR1 reads DFQATT; CDR2 reads SNEGSKA (reference sequence). The CDR3 loop spans 13 amino acids. CDR3 residues: CSASQTGGYEQYF. The CDR3 nucleotides read TGCAGTGCTAGTCAGACCGGGGGTTACGAGCAGTACTTC.

The gene calls are TRBV4-1 and TRBJ1-1, with TRBD1 as a possible D gene (5 bases). The ends were cut back, 0 bases at V and 1 base at J, with 18 bases in the middle. This CDR3 contains 18 residues. Germline CDR1 is MGHRA and CDR2 is YSYEKL. CDR3 nucleotide sequence: TGCGCCAGCAGCCAAGACGGGTGGGGCGGGGAGGCGAACACTGAAGCTTTCTTT. Amino acid sequence: CASSQDGWGGEANTEAFF.

This chain connects TRBV20-1 to TRBJ2-7, with D tentatively TRBD2 (5 bases). CDR3 length equals 11 residues. Germline V CDR1 and CDR2: DFQATT, SNEGSKA (reference sequence). In DNA, the CDR3 is TGCAGCCTAGGGAGCTCCTACGAGCAGTACTTC. Amino acids: CSLGSSYEQYF.

V is TRBV6-5 and J is TRBJ1-4; TRBD1 agrees at 8 bases. The CDR3 length is 14 residues. In germline, CDR1 is MNHEY, CDR2 SVGAGI. Unmatched junction bases numbered 4, after V lost 4 bases and J lost 6 bases. For the CDR3, the DNA is TGTGCCAGCAGTTGGGACAGGAGGGATGAAAAACTGTTTTTT. Amino acids: CASSWDRRDEKLFF.

This clone occurred once. The chain has TRBV19 and TRBJ2-1, with TRBD2 matching 14 bases. J lost 9 bases, V lost 5 bases, and 15 bases had no gene match. This CDR3 region has 18 residues. Germline CDR1 LNHDA, CDR2 SQIVND (reference sequence). CDR3 sequence reads: CASSPGLAGERRNREQFF. The CDR3 DNA is TGTGCCAGTAGTCCGGGACTAGCGGGAGAACGTAGGAACCGTGAGCAGTTCTTC.

DNA of the CDR3: TGTGCCAGCACCCGGACTATCACAGATACGCAGTATTTT. It translates to CASTRTITDTQYF. The chain combines TRBV12-3 or TRBV12-4 with TRBJ2-3, with D perhaps TRBD2 (6 bases). This CDR3 comprises 13 residues. With 7 bases removed from V and 2 bases from J, the gap between germline ends came to 10 bases.

The CDR3 is CASSLLIAGGYNEQFF. The CDR3 DNA sequence: TGTGCCAGCAGCCTTCTTATAGCGGGAGGATACAATGAGCAGTTCTTC. The chain employs TRBV4-2 and TRBJ2-1, with 10 bases identical to TRBD2. Losses at the gene ends were 4 bases for V and 4 bases for J; bases not matched to a gene: 7. The CDR3 length is 16 residues. CDR1 and CDR2 (germline): LGHNA, YNFKEQ.

The chain is built from TRBV4-2 and TRBJ2-7, with a tentative D call TRBD2 (6 bases). This CDR3 contains 16 residues. Trimming took 8 bases from V and 4 from J, leaving 24 bases between them. CDR1 is LGHNA and CDR2 is YNFKEQ in the germline V gene. CDR3 protein: CASGPMGDSQRYEQYF. The DNA for the CDR3 is TGTGCCAGCGGTCCTATGGGGGACTCACAAAGGTACGAGCAGTACTTC.